A selection of T cell receptor beta chains follows, all from one sample in a study of a mutant IDH1 vaccine in newly diagnosed glioma. Profiling relied on immunoSEQ multiplex PCR, and the TCRdb table lists in-frame clones only, not all of them. Found here are about 62,000 clones, over 75% of them singletons; the top ten hold under 2%. No cognate antigen is known for these TCRs. The sequencing used PBMCs, collected from a glioma patient whose treatment included an IDH1 peptide vaccine. These receptors were obtained from a man aged 35 to 55 with glioma. Each CDR3 is given with its conserved first and last residue. A D gene is named only where the DNA matches it firmly. Clone size is not always given. Where it is, it says once, few, many or a class for expanded clones.

V: TRBV19
J: TRBJ2-2
D: TRBD1
length: 15
size: few
DNA: TGTGCCAGTAGTCCCCGACAGGGGAGTACCGGGGAGCTGTTTTTT
CDR3: CASSPRQGSTGELFF

V: TRBV7-2
J: TRBJ2-3
D: TRBD2
length: 14
size: .
DNA: TGTGCCAGCAGCCGACTAGCGGGAGGAGATACGCAGTATTTT
CDR3: CASSRLAGGDTQYF

V: TRBV6-5
J: TRBJ2-2
D: .
length: 14
size: .
DNA: TGTGCCGTAGGGTCCGGGATTAACACCGGGGAGCTGTTTTTT
CDR3: CAVGSGINTGELFF

V: TRBV7-2
J: TRBJ2-7
D: .
length: 14
size: once
DNA: TGTGCCAGCAGCTTAAGCTCAGGGTACTACGAGCAGTACTTC
CDR3: CASSLSSGYYEQYF

V: TRBV2
J: TRBJ1-4
D: TRBD1
length: 16
size: .
DNA: TGTGCCAGCAGCCCCAGGGGGCGCGCAACTAATGAAAAACTGTTTTTT
CDR3: CASSPRGRATNEKLFF

V: TRBV27
J: TRBJ1-2
D: .
length: 13
size: .
DNA: TGTGCCAGCAGTTTAGGTAGGGGCGCTGGCTACACCTTC
CDR3: CASSLGRGAGYTF

V: TRBV4-2
J: TRBJ2-1
D: .
length: 17
size: .
DNA: TGTGCCAGCAGCCAAGGCCGGTCCACAGGGACTGAGGATGAGCAGTTCTTC
CDR3: CASSQGRSTGTEDEQFF

V: TRBV14
J: TRBJ1-4
D: .
length: 14
size: .
DNA: TGTGCCAGCAGCCCTGGGGGAACTAATGAAAAACTGTTTTTT
CDR3: CASSPGGTNEKLFF

V: TRBV19
J: TRBJ2-1
D: TRBD1
length: 16
size: .
DNA: TGTGCCAGTAGTATGGGACAGGGGCGCGGGGGCAATGAGCAGTTCTTC
CDR3: CASSMGQGRGGNEQFF

V: TRBV7-8
J: TRBJ1-6
D: TRBD1
length: 16
size: once
DNA: TGTGCCAGCAGCTTAGAAGGGGGCATTAGTAATTCACCCCTCCACTTT
CDR3: CASSLEGGISNSPLHF

V: TRBV2
J: TRBJ2-4
D: .
length: 12
size: .
DNA: TGTGCCAGCAGTGAGGTAGTAAACATTCAGTACTTC
CDR3: CASSEVVNIQYF

V: TRBV5-1
J: TRBJ2-7
D: TRBD1
length: 17
size: .
DNA: TGCGCCAGCAGCTCAGGCGCGGGACAGGCAAGGTTGGGGGAGCAGTACTTC
CDR3: CASSSGAGQARLGEQYF

V: TRBV19
J: TRBJ2-2
D: .
length: 13
size: .
DNA: TGTGCCAGTAGTATTGGGGGTACCGGGGAGCTGTTTTTT
CDR3: CASSIGGTGELFF

V: TRBV10-3
J: TRBJ2-3
D: .
length: 12
size: .
DNA: TGTGCCATCAGTGAGCCCATGAATACGCAGTATTTT
CDR3: CAISEPMNTQYF

V: TRBV7-6
J: TRBJ2-3
D: .
length: 15
size: .
DNA: TGTGCCAGCAGCTTAGATTCAGGTCGCACAGATACGCAGTATTTT
CDR3: CASSLDSGRTDTQYF

V: TRBV4-1
J: TRBJ1-5
D: TRBD1
length: 15
size: .
DNA: TGCGCCAGCAGCCCCGGGACAGGGGTGGATCAGCCCCAGCATTTT
CDR3: CASSPGTGVDQPQHF

V: TRBV2
J: TRBJ1-5
D: .
length: 14
size: .
DNA: TGTGCCAGCAGGGCCTGGGGTAGCAATCAGCCCCAGCATTTT
CDR3: CASRAWGSNQPQHF

V: TRBV19
J: TRBJ2-7
D: TRBD2
length: 11
size: .
DNA: TGTGCCACGGGGGGAATCTACGAGCAGTACTTC
CDR3: CATGGIYEQYF

V: TRBV11-1
J: TRBJ2-7
D: TRBD1
length: 15
size: .
DNA: TGTGCCAGCAGCTCCGGACAGGGGGCTTCCTACGAGCAGTACTTC
CDR3: CASSSGQGASYEQYF

V: TRBV19
J: TRBJ1-2
D: TRBD1
length: 14
size: .
DNA: TGTGCCAGTAGTCCCTCAGGGGGCGCGTGGGGCTACACCTTC
CDR3: CASSPSGGAWGYTF

V: TRBV9
J: TRBJ2-7
D: .
length: 10
size: .
DNA: TGTGCCAGCAGCGTAGCTCCATGGTACTTC
CDR3: CASSVAPWYF

V: TRBV6-1
J: TRBJ2-3
D: TRBD2
length: 16
size: .
DNA: TGTGCCAGCAGTGTGGGAGGGGCCCAGGGCACAGATACGCAGTATTTT
CDR3: CASSVGGAQGTDTQYF

V: TRBV19
J: TRBJ1-1
D: .
length: 11
size: .
DNA: TGTGCCAGTCGGACCCTCGAGAGGGCTTTCTTT
CDR3: CASRTLERAFF

V: TRBV27
J: TRBJ2-1
D: TRBD1
length: 13
size: .
DNA: TGTGCCAGCAGTCCACAGGACAGGGGTGGGCAGTTCTTC
CDR3: CASSPQDRGGQFF

V: TRBV10-3
J: TRBJ2-1
D: .
length: 15
size: .
DNA: TGTGCCATCAGTGAACAGGGCCTCGCGTACAATGAGCAGTTCTTC
CDR3: CAISEQGLAYNEQFF

V: TRBV4-2
J: TRBJ1-6
D: .
length: 15
size: .
DNA: TGTGCCAGCAGCCCGACAGAGCGAGGCAATTCACCCCTCCACTTT
CDR3: CASSPTERGNSPLHF

V: TRBV19
J: TRBJ1-1
D: TRBD1
length: 14
size: .
DNA: TGTGCCAGTAGTATGGGACAGTTGAACACTGAAGCTTTCTTT
CDR3: CASSMGQLNTEAFF

V: TRBV5-1
J: TRBJ1-2
D: .
length: 15
size: .
DNA: TGCGCCAGCAGCTTGAAATTCGGGGACCCCTATGGCTACACCTTC
CDR3: CASSLKFGDPYGYTF

V: TRBV29-1
J: TRBJ1-4
D: TRBD1
length: 11
size: .
DNA: TGCAGCGGGGGACAGAGCGAAAAACTGTTTTTT
CDR3: CSGGQSEKLFF

V: TRBV2
J: TRBJ2-2
D: .
length: 13
size: .
DNA: TGTGCCAGCCGGCAGGGAAACACCGGGGAGCTGTTTTTT
CDR3: CASRQGNTGELFF

V: TRBV7-6
J: TRBJ1-1
D: TRBD1
length: 15
size: .
DNA: TGTGCCAGCAGCTTAGGGACAGGGGGCGGCACTGAAGCTTTCTTT
CDR3: CASSLGTGGGTEAFF

V: TRBV28
J: TRBJ2-3
D: TRBD2
length: 17
size: .
DNA: TGTGCCAGCAGTAGAAAGGGGACTAGCGGGAGACCAGATACGCAGTATTTT
CDR3: CASSRKGTSGRPDTQYF

V: TRBV11-2
J: TRBJ2-7
D: TRBD2
length: 17
size: .
DNA: TGTGCCAGCAGCCAGGTGGAAGCGGGGCCTAGGGGATACGAGCAGTACTTC
CDR3: CASSQVEAGPRGYEQYF

V: TRBV6-6
J: TRBJ1-6
D: TRBD1
length: 13
size: .
DNA: TGTGCCAGCAGGGGGACAGTGATACTACCCCTCCACTTT
CDR3: CASRGTVILPLHF

V: TRBV5-1
J: TRBJ1-3
D: .
length: 16
size: .
DNA: TGCGCCAGCAGCCCCTCGTTGACAGTCTTTGGAAACACCATATATTTT
CDR3: CASSPSLTVFGNTIYF

V: TRBV2
J: TRBJ1-5
D: TRBD1
length: 13
size: .
DNA: TGTGCCGTCCACGGACAGGGGAGGGGGCCCCAGCATTTT
CDR3: CAVHGQGRGPQHF

V: TRBV11-3
J: TRBJ2-1
D: .
length: 15
size: .
DNA: TGTGCCAGCAGCTTAGGGGTGGGAGCTGACAATGAGCAGTTCTTC
CDR3: CASSLGVGADNEQFF

V: TRBV19
J: TRBJ1-2
D: TRBD1
length: 15
size: .
DNA: TGTGCCACCCGGGACAGGGGCGCGTCCAACTATGGCTACACCTTC
CDR3: CATRDRGASNYGYTF

V: TRBV30
J: TRBJ1-2
D: TRBD1
length: 17
size: .
DNA: TGTGCCTGGATTCGGGGACAGGGGTATAGGGGAGGCTATGGCTACACCTTC
CDR3: CAWIRGQGYRGGYGYTF

V: TRBV28
J: TRBJ1-5
D: TRBD1
length: 16
size: .
DNA: TGTGCCAGCAGTTTACAAGGGGGCAGTAGCAATCAGCCCCAGCATTTT
CDR3: CASSLQGGSSNQPQHF

V: TRBV7-9
J: TRBJ1-4
D: .
length: 17
size: .
DNA: TGTGCCAGCAGCCCCGGGACAACCATGCCCCTTAATGAAAAACTGTTTTTT
CDR3: CASSPGTTMPLNEKLFF

V: TRBV7-8
J: TRBJ2-3
D: .
length: 12
size: .
DNA: TGTGCCAGCAGCCTAATCACAGATACGCAGTATTTT
CDR3: CASSLITDTQYF

V: TRBV19
J: TRBJ2-3
D: TRBD1
length: 15
size: .
DNA: TGTGCCAGTAGTTCCAGGACAGGGCGGGCAGATACGCAGTATTTT
CDR3: CASSSRTGRADTQYF

V: TRBV28
J: TRBJ2-7
D: .
length: 18
size: .
DNA: TGTGCCAGCAGTTCCAATCCTCGGGACACGGGAAAACACTACGAGCAGTACTTC
CDR3: CASSSNPRDTGKHYEQYF

V: TRBV25-1
J: TRBJ2-1
D: .
length: 14
size: .
DNA: TGTGCCAGCAGTGACCGATCTCCAGACAATGAGCAGTTCTTC
CDR3: CASSDRSPDNEQFF

V: TRBV7-2
J: TRBJ2-1
D: TRBD2
length: 14
size: .
DNA: TGTGCCAGCAGCCCGCTAGCGGGGTACAATGAGCAGTTCTTC
CDR3: CASSPLAGYNEQFF

V: TRBV5-4
J: TRBJ1-6
D: .
length: 13
size: .
DNA: TGTGCCAGCAGAGACGTCAGGAATTCACCCCTCCACTTT
CDR3: CASRDVRNSPLHF

V: TRBV7-2
J: TRBJ1-5
D: TRBD1
length: 17
size: .
DNA: TGTGCCAGCAGCTTTGGACAGGGGGTTTATAGCAATCAGCCCCAGCATTTT
CDR3: CASSFGQGVYSNQPQHF

V: TRBV5-1
J: TRBJ2-2
D: .
length: 16
size: .
DNA: TGCGCCAGCAGCTTGGAGGCAGGGTCTCGCACCGGGGAGCTGTTTTTT
CDR3: CASSLEAGSRTGELFF

V: TRBV2
J: TRBJ1-3
D: TRBD1
length: 14
size: .
DNA: TGTGCCAGCATGCCCTACAGGGGAGAAAACACCATATATTTT
CDR3: CASMPYRGENTIYF

V: TRBV7-2
J: TRBJ2-3
D: TRBD2
length: 19
size: .
DNA: TGTGCCAGCAGCCGCCGAATAGCGGGAGGGAGGGTTCGCACAGATACGCAGTATTTT
CDR3: CASSRRIAGGRVRTDTQYF

V: TRBV2
J: TRBJ2-3
D: TRBD2
length: 16
size: .
DNA: TGTGCCAGCAGCCCACTCGGGCGGGGGAGCACAGATACGCAGTATTTT
CDR3: CASSPLGRGSTDTQYF

V: TRBV4-1
J: TRBJ1-4
D: .
length: 15
size: .
DNA: TGCGCCAGCAGCCACCCGGGGCTCATACTTGAAAAACTGTTTTTT
CDR3: CASSHPGLILEKLFF